This TCR beta chain was sequenced during a study of blood T cell repertoires in COVID-19. Sequenced by immunoSEQ multiplex PCR; TCRdb stores in-frame clones only, minus some. The repertoire includes 250,000 or so clones, around 93% of them detected once, and approximately 3% sits in the top ten. In germline, CDR1 is LGHNA, CDR2 YNFKEQ. This CDR3 contains 17 residues. J was trimmed by 5 bases and V by 4 bases; bases with no gene match: 12. The V and J genes are TRBV4-2 and TRBJ2-7; 12 nucleotides match TRBD2. The origin of this receptor is a man aged 35-49 years who had been exposed to COVID-19. Sequencing was performed on PBMCs or T cells enriched from blood (not recorded which). CDR3 region: CASSPQGGTSGRNEQYF. DNA for the CDR3: TGTGCCAGCAGCCCCCAGGGGGGAACTAGCGGGAGGAACGAGCAGTACTTC.